The 20 T cell receptor beta chains in this list originate from one sample, sequenced in a study of T cells in Graves' hyperthyroidism and ophthalmopathy (dated by TCRdb to the late 2010s). The library was produced with multiplex PCR. The instrument was an Illumina HiSeq 2000. TCR beta CDR3 regions were amplified from RNA transcripts. For the first round of RT-PCR on the TCR CDR3, the HTBI primer set was used together with the Qiagen OneStep RT-PCR kit. TCRdb trimmed public reads at Q25 via fastp, called clones via MiXCR and kept in-frame beta chains. Identical CDR3 protein sequences are pooled into one entry, listed with their most common genes and DNA. Present in this sample are fewer than 850,000 distinct CDR3 sequences, roughly 17% of which were seen just once. The ten top clones hold about 14% of the sample. The sequenced sample consisted of blood. The receptors come from a man aged 45-60 years with Graves' hyperthyroidism.

This clonotype was detected many times. This rearrangement joins TRBV29-1 to TRBJ1-1; 10 nucleotides match TRBD1. The CDR3 is made up of 12 amino acids. The germline V gene has CDR1 SQVTM and CDR2 ANQGSEA. V shed 7 bases, J shed 5 bases, and the junction held 4 bases outside the gene matches. Written as DNA, the CDR3 is TGCAGCGGTGCGGGACAGGGGACTGAAGCTTTCTTT. Encoded protein: CSGAGQGTEAFF.

This clonotype was detected ten times or more. The chain couples TRBV28 to TRBJ2-1; 7 bases are shared with TRBD2. The CDR3 runs to 16 residues. Germline V gene lookup returns CDR1 MDHEN and CDR2 SYDVKM. Unmatched junction bases numbered 10, after V lost 4 bases and J lost 4 bases. The DNA of the CDR3 is TGTGCCAGCAGTTCGCCCGCCAGCGGGACGTACAATGAGCAGTTCTTC. It is translated as CASSSPASGTYNEQFF.

This clonotype was observed many times. The gene calls are TRBV27 and TRBJ1-1; D is unresolved. This CDR3 contains 13 residues. CDR1 is MNHEY, CDR2 SMNVEV, per germline (reference sequence). The V and J ends lost 4 bases and 6 bases respectively, with 12 bases between them. In nucleotides, the CDR3 is TGTGCCAGCAGTTACTCTATTTTCGCTGAAGCTTTCTTT. Protein: CASSYSIFAEAFF.

This clonotype was seen a handful of times. The gene calls are TRBV10-1 and TRBJ2-2; 10 nucleotides line up with TRBD1. The CDR3 totals 15 residues. V lost 6 bases to trimming and J lost 0 bases; unmatched junction nucleotides: 1. Germline-derived CDR1 and CDR2 are WNHNN and SYGVQD (reference sequence). The CDR3 sequence is CASSGQGANTGELFF. In DNA form, the CDR3 reads TGCGCCAGCAGCGGACAGGGGGCGAACACCGGGGAGCTGTTTTTT.

This clonotype was observed at least ten times. J is TRBJ1-5 and V is TRBV27, with TRBD1 matching over 9 bases. This CDR3 contains 16 residues. V lost 5 bases to trimming and J lost 7 bases; unmatched junction nucleotides: 12. The germline V gene has CDR1 MNHEY and CDR2 SMNVEV (reference sequence). CDR3 coding DNA: TGTGCCAGCAGTCCCGGGACAGGGTATAGCCGCCAGCCCCAGCATTTT. This codes for CASSPGTGYSRQPQHF.

The chain joins TRBV7-9 to TRBJ1-6; D is unresolved. This CDR3 comprises 13 residues. Germline V gene data show CDR1 as SEHNR and CDR2 as FQNEAQ (reference sequence). Trimming stripped 2 bases from V and 5 bases from J, with 4 bases between. The CDR3 loop reads CASSLLDNSPLHF. CDR3 DNA sequence: TGTGCCAGCAGCTTACTAGATAATTCACCCCTCCACTTT.

This clonotype showed up many times. The V gene is TRBV5-1, the J gene TRBJ2-1; D call uncertain. The CDR3 runs 17 residues. Trimming removed 4 bases from V and 0 bases from J, with 17 bases in between. Germline V gene data show CDR1 as SGHRS and CDR2 as YFSETQ. The chain's CDR3 is CASSPAVVADSYNEQFF. The CDR3 bases are TGCGCCAGCAGCCCGGCGGTTGTTGCGGACTCCTACAATGAGCAGTTCTTC.

At least ten counts were recorded for this clonotype. Germline and junction disagree at one end, which may indicate a read error. CDR3: CASSTRQGNTEAFF. DNA of the CDR3: TGTGCCAGCAGTACTCGACAGGGGAACACTGAAGCTTTCTTT. The rearrangement joins TRBV19 to TRBJ1-1; 7 bases line up with TRBD1. The germline V gene has CDR1 LNHDA and CDR2 SQIVND (reference sequence). CDR3 length: 14 residues. The full variable domain, its missing parts supplied by reference TRBV19 and TRBJ1-1, is DGGITQSPKYLFRKEGQNVTLSCEQNLNHDAMYWYRQDPGQGLRLIYYSQIVNDFQKGDIAEGYSVSREKKESFPLTVTSAQKNPTAFYLCASSTRQGNTEAFFGQGTRLTVV.

This clonotype was picked up many times. The chain joins TRBV28 to TRBJ2-3; the D gene could be TRBD1 or TRBD2 (6 bases each). Trimming pared 3 bases from V and 6 bases from J, leaving 16 bases between. CDR1 is MDHEN and CDR2 is SYDVKM in the germline V gene. The CDR3 is 15 residues long. In DNA, the CDR3 is TGTGCCAGCAGTTTGGCTAGCCTAGGGGGGGATACGCAGTATTTT. As protein: CASSLASLGGDTQYF.

At least ten counts were recorded for this clonotype. The chain uses TRBV28 and TRBJ1-4; D is uncertain. The CDR3 totals 13 residues. CDR1 and CDR2 from the germline V gene are MDHEN and SYDVKM. V was clipped by 3 bases and J by 7 bases, with 9 bases between them. The CDR3 reads CASSFAPGEKLFF. Written as DNA, the CDR3 is TGTGCCAGCAGTTTTGCCCCGGGTGAAAAACTGTTTTTT.

V is TRBV7-9 and J is TRBJ1-1; D is possibly TRBD1 (5 bases). This CDR3 has 10 residues. CDR1 is SEHNR and CDR2 is FQNEAQ in the germline V gene (reference sequence). V was cut by 11 bases and J by 4 bases, with 8 bases left in between. CDR3 nucleotides: TGTGCCGGTGGGGGCACTGAAGCTTTCTTT. Its protein is CAGGGTEAFF.

This clonotype was detected ten times or more. The CDR3 DNA reads TGTGCCAGTAACGATCCGGGGGCGGCCAAAAACATTCAGTACTTC. Amino acid sequence: CASNDPGAAKNIQYF. V usage is TRBV12-3 or TRBV12-4 and J usage is TRBJ2-4; D assignment may be TRBD1 or TRBD2 (6 bases each). Trimming pared 9 bases from V and 1 base from J, leaving 16 bases between. The CDR3 length is 15 residues.

The table lists this clonotype with many counts. J is TRBJ1-1 and V is TRBV6-1, with no clear D. CDR3 length: 14 residues. In germline, CDR1 is MNHNS, CDR2 SASEGT. The V end was cut by 6 bases, the J end by 6 bases, with 17 bases between. The CDR3 DNA reads as TGTGCCAGCAGCAAGAGGGAGGGTAGGGCTGAAGCTTTCTTT. It translates to CASSKREGRAEAFF.

The chain has TRBV3-1 and TRBJ2-3; TRBD2 matches at 12 bases. The CDR3 is made up of 16 amino acids. Trimming removed 5 bases from V and 6 bases from J; junction bases left unmatched: 9. CDR1 and CDR2 from the germline V gene are LGHDT and YNNKEL (reference sequence). CDR3 nucleotides: TGTGCCAGCAGCACCCACCGGACTAGCGGGAAGGATACGCAGTATTTT. Translating it yields CASSTHRTSGKDTQYF.

The gene calls are TRBV6-9 and TRBJ2-7; 9 bases map to TRBD2. The CDR3 length is 17 residues. The V and J ends lost 5 bases and 0 bases, in that order; junction bases with no gene match: 11. The germline CDR1 and CDR2 sequences are MNHGY and SVAAGI. The CDR3 coding sequence is TGTGCCAGCAGTCGCCCCGGGCTAGCGGGATCCTCCTACGAGCAGTACTTC. This encodes CASSRPGLAGSSYEQYF.

This clonotype showed up many times. CDR3 nucleotide sequence: TGTGCCAGCAGCATACCGGAGGCGAGCAGATCCTACAATGAGCAGTTCTTC. This codes for CASSIPEASRSYNEQFF. V is TRBV7-9 and J is TRBJ2-1; TRBD2 might be the D (5 bases). CDR1 is SEHNR, CDR2 FQNEAQ, per germline (reference sequence). The CDR3 sequence is 17 residues long. V was pared by 5 bases and J by 1 base, with 18 bases between.

This clonotype was recorded a few times. The V gene is TRBV6-1, the J gene TRBJ1-5; the D gene is possibly TRBD1 (5 bases). Looked up from germline, CDR1 is MNHNS and CDR2 is SASEGT. The CDR3 has 15 residues. Trimming removed 6 bases from V and 5 bases from J, with 17 bases in between. The CDR3 coding sequence is TGTGCCAGCAGCAGGGACGGGTCGGGCCATCAGCCCCAGCATTTT. Protein: CASSRDGSGHQPQHF.

The chain links TRBV19 to TRBJ1-2; TRBD1 agrees at 8 bases. J lost 8 bases, V lost 3 bases, and 2 bases had no gene match. CDR1 is LNHDA and CDR2 is SQIVND in the germline V gene (reference sequence). This CDR3 has 12 residues. CDR3 protein: CASSMTGEGYTF. DNA of the CDR3: TGTGCCAGTAGTATGACAGGGGAAGGCTACACCTTC.

This clonotype showed up just a few times. The genes are TRBV9 and TRBJ2-3, with 10 nucleotides matching TRBD1. This CDR3 is 17 amino acids long. The germline gives CDR1 SGDLS, CDR2 YYNGEE. V trimming: 0 bases; J trimming: 2 bases; junction bases outside the gene matches: 6. The CDR3 DNA sequence: TGTGCCAGCAGCGTAGCTTACGGGACAGGGGTCACAGATACGCAGTATTTT. Protein product: CASSVAYGTGVTDTQYF.

This clonotype was recorded many times. This chain joins TRBV29-1 and TRBJ2-7, with D uncertain. The CDR3 covers 15 residues. Trimming pared 2 bases from V and 0 bases from J, leaving 14 bases between. CDR1 and CDR2 from the germline V gene are SQVTM and ANQGSEA. The CDR3 DNA follows: TGCAGCGTTGAATTGGCCAGCGTCGCCTCCTACGAGCAGTACTTC. Translation gives CSVELASVASYEQYF.